This T cell receptor (beta chain) comes out of a study of blood T cell repertoires in COVID-19. Across the whole study: Acute and convalescent COVID-19 samples came from the United States, Italy and Spain.

The method was immunoSEQ multiplex PCR; TCRdb's version includes in-frame clones alone and lacks a portion of them. The sample consists of 250,000 or so clones, 75% to 90% of them appearing once. The CDR3 runs 14 residues. From germline, CDR1 is SGDLS and CDR2 YYNGEE. V was cut by 0 bases and J by 4 bases, with 9 bases left in between. The sequenced sample consisted of peripheral blood. This chain joins TRBV9 and TRBJ2-3; D unresolved. The receptor was derived from a man between 25 and 39 years old with active or convalescent COVID-19. The CDR3 protein is CASSVEFSADTQYF. The CDR3 nucleotides read TGTGCCAGCAGCGTAGAATTTTCGGCAGATACGCAGTATTTT.